This T cell receptor beta chain appears in the sequencing data of a study of CD8 T cells in ankylosing spondylitis. Study observations and caveats: Prior literature has documented some motif variants in synovial fluid and blood from reactive arthritis. Matched synovial fluid from ankylosing spondylitis patients was reported to be enriched for disease-linked clones. In peripheral blood, disease-linked CD8+ clones occurred at relatively low frequencies. A TCR beta motif made of fewer than 10 highly homologous variants seemed typical of ankylosing spondylitis blood.

In the case of this clonotype: The antigen remains undetermined.

The CDR3 has 13 residues. Germline V gene sequence: CDR1 SGHTA, CDR2 FQGNSA. V was trimmed by 2 bases and J by 10 bases, leaving 14 bases between them. TCRdb recomputed calls from the 5' RACE reads with MiXCR, one row per CDR3 protein. The sample shows fewer than 350,000 distinct CDR3 sequences, 9.5% to 13% of them seen only once. V gene TRBV7-2 combines with J gene TRBJ1-1; D unresolved. The sample consisted of blood, either unsorted or a sorted T cell fraction (not recorded which). The clonotype was recovered from a female donor with ankylosing spondylitis or in good health (not recorded which). CDR3 residues: CASSLLRSNGAFF. The CDR3 nucleotides read TGTGCCAGCAGCTTACTGAGGTCAAATGGAGCTTTCTTT.